The 20 T cell receptor beta chains in this list originate from one sample, sequenced in a study of human T cells and chemical hapten exposure (dated by TCRdb to the early 2020s). The sample's time point, from its label and the paper: patch test 3, about 24 weeks after DPC sensitization. The sample's treatment or condition label is to be understood as: therapeutic diphenylcyclopropenone sensitization with weekly scalp DPC. Receptors were amplified or captured by RACE. The sample was run on a NextSeq 500. TCRdb cleaned the public reads at Q25 with fastp, built clones with MiXCR and kept in-frame beta chains. Identical CDR3 protein sequences are pooled into one entry, listed with their most common genes and DNA. The sample table contains over 70,000 distinct CDR3 sequences; only one count was recorded for around 9.9% of them. The top ten constitute 1% to 1.2% of the sample. This material consisted of whole blood, taken in connection with sensitization to the hapten diphenylcyclopropenone (DPC). The receptor set was obtained from a woman in her 30s with alopecia areata. Some clones in this sample may be carry-over from other donors' samples.

The sample holds many counts of this clonotype. V usage is TRBV6-1 and J usage is TRBJ1-2; 7 bases map to TRBD1. The ends lost 4 bases at V and 3 bases at J; junction bases unmatched: 8. CDR3 size: 15 residues. The germline gives CDR1 MNHNS, CDR2 SASEGT. This chain's CDR3 is CASSVPTGQDYGYTF. The CDR3 coding sequence is TGTGCCAGCAGTGTCCCGACAGGGCAAGACTATGGCTACACCTTC.

This clonotype has at least ten counts. The V call is TRBV27, the J call TRBJ1-2, with 8 bases aligning to TRBD1. The CDR3 contains 15 residues. V shed 3 bases and J 2 bases; nucleotides not matched to a gene: 5. The germline CDR1 and CDR2 sequences are MNHEY and SMNVEV (reference sequence). The CDR3 DNA sequence: TGTGCCAGCAGTTTGTCCCGACAGGGGAACTATGGCTACACCTTC. Translation gives CASSLSRQGNYGYTF.

This clonotype was observed many times. The V call is TRBV2, the J call TRBJ2-2, with D possibly matching TRBD1 (5 bases). Germline CDR1 reads SNHLY; CDR2 reads FYNNEI. V gave up 4 bases and J gave up 0 bases, with 9 bases separating them. This CDR3 region has 15 residues. CDR3 amino acids: CASSVQGSNTGELFF. CDR3 coding DNA: TGTGCCAGCAGTGTCCAGGGATCGAACACCGGGGAGCTGTTTTTT.

This clonotype was seen many times. This sequence joins TRBV4-3 and TRBJ2-6; 7 bases are shared with TRBD1. Germline CDR1 LGHNA, CDR2 YSLEER. With V trimmed by 1 base and J by 0 bases, 0 bases remained unmatched. The CDR3 loop spans 16 amino acids. CDR3: CASSQGQGSGANVLTF. The DNA of the CDR3 is TGCGCCAGCAGCCAAGGACAGGGCTCTGGGGCCAACGTCCTGACTTTC.

This clonotype came up many times. The rearrangement links TRBV29-1 to TRBJ2-3; D uncertain. Germline loops: CDR1 SQVTM, CDR2 ANQGSEA. The CDR3 is made up of 12 amino acids. Trimming stripped 4 bases from V and 6 bases from J, with 11 bases between. CDR3 DNA sequence: TGCAGCGTTGGAGGTAACGGTGATACGCAGTATTTT. This encodes CSVGGNGDTQYF.

This clonotype was observed a single time. V usage is TRBV4-1 and J usage is TRBJ2-5; D uncertain. Trimming cost V 6 bases and J 4 bases, with 15 bases left between them. Germline-derived CDR1 and CDR2 are MGHRA and YSYEKL. The CDR3 length is 14 residues. The CDR3 DNA reads TGCGCCAGCAGTCCTTCGCCCGCCGGAGAGACCCAGTACTTC. It codes for CASSPSPAGETQYF.

CDR3 sequence: CASSLGTQSAKNIQYF. The CDR3 bases are TGTGCCAGCAGCCTAGGGACACAATCGGCCAAAAACATTCAGTACTTC. The chain combines TRBV7-2 with TRBJ2-4; TRBD1 might be the D (6 bases). The length of the CDR3 is 16 residues. Germline V lookup: CDR1 SGHTA, CDR2 FQGNSA. The V gene lost 5 bases and the J gene lost 1 base, with 15 bases spanning the gap.

Ten or more counts support this clonotype. V is TRBV6-5 and J is TRBJ1-6, with 8 bases aligning to TRBD1. Germline V lookup: CDR1 MNHEY, CDR2 SVGAGI. The CDR3 runs to 14 residues. The ends lost 4 bases at V and 7 bases at J; junction bases unmatched: 3. CDR3 protein: CASSFRDRNSPLHF. DNA of the CDR3: TGTGCCAGCAGTTTCCGGGACAGGAATTCACCCCTCCACTTT.

Many counts were recorded for this clonotype. The chain recombines TRBV2 with TRBJ2-2, with TRBD2 as a possible D gene (6 bases). The V and J ends lost 3 bases and 3 bases respectively, with 8 bases between them. Per germline, CDR1 SNHLY and CDR2 FYNNEI. The CDR3 runs 14 residues. The CDR3: CASSDGGYTGELFF. The CDR3 nucleotides read TGTGCCAGCAGTGATGGGGGGTACACCGGGGAGCTGTTTTTT. The complete variable domain, with remaining parts taken from reference TRBV2 and TRBJ2-2, reads EPEVTQTPSHQVTQMGQEVILRCVPISNHLYFYWYRQILGQKVEFLVSFYNNEISEKSEIFDDQFSVERPDGSNFTLKIRSTKLEDSAMYFCASSDGGYTGELFFGEGSRLTVL.

The chain is built from TRBV5-1 and TRBJ2-3, with D maybe TRBD1 (6 bases). V gave up 0 bases and J gave up 2 bases, with 13 bases separating them. There are 16 residues in the CDR3. Germline V lookup: CDR1 SGHRS, CDR2 YFSETQ. DNA for the CDR3: TGCGCCAGCAGCTTGGCCGTGTCAGGGGACACAGATACGCAGTATTTT. Protein sequence: CASSLAVSGDTDTQYF.

This clonotype occurred many times. The rearrangement links TRBV20-1 to TRBJ2-4; no reliable D call. From germline, CDR1 is DFQATT and CDR2 SNEGSKA (reference sequence). The CDR3 has 14 residues. V gave up 1 base and J gave up 8 bases, with 15 bases separating them. CDR3 DNA sequence: TGCAGTGCTAGAGGAAAAGGACCTCGCGACATTCAGTACTTC. This sequence encodes CSARGKGPRDIQYF.

This clonotype was seen a few times. This sequence joins TRBV20-1 and TRBJ1-5; D remains ambiguous. V lost 2 bases to trimming and J lost 1 base, with 15 bases between them. From germline, CDR1 is DFQATT and CDR2 SNEGSKA (reference sequence). CDR3 length equals 16 residues. CDR3 nucleotides: TGCAGTGCTAGAAAGGACCCATTCGGGAGCAATCAGCCCCAGCATTTT. Translated: CSARKDPFGSNQPQHF.

This clonotype was counted only a few times. This sequence joins TRBV20-1 and TRBJ1-6; 7 positions agree with TRBD1. Germline values: CDR1 DFQATT, CDR2 SNEGSKA (reference sequence). V lost 5 bases and J lost 9; bases outside the gene matches: 13. The length of the CDR3 is 15 residues. CDR3 DNA: TGCAGTGCTGTCCTCGACAGGGCCCCGTCTTCACCCCTCCACTTT. Its protein product is CSAVLDRAPSSPLHF.

This clonotype has only a few counts. The chain joins TRBV7-9 to TRBJ2-7; the match to TRBD2 covers 7 bases. Trimming took 4 bases from V and 7 from J; bases not matched to a gene: 10. Looked up from germline, CDR1 is SEHNR and CDR2 is FQNEAQ (reference sequence). The CDR3 runs 14 residues. CDR3 nucleotide sequence: TGTGCCAGCAGCTCCATGGCGGGAGCGAATGAGCAGTACTTC. Translated, it gives CASSSMAGANEQYF.

This clonotype has a count of ten or more. V and J are TRBV11-2 and TRBJ2-2; D gene unclear. This CDR3 is 14 amino acids long. Germline-derived CDR1 and CDR2 are SGHAT and FQNNGV. Trimming cost V 7 bases and J 4 bases, with 13 bases left between them. This CDR3 is CASNSLLATGELFF. The CDR3, as DNA: TGTGCCAGCAACTCCCTATTGGCCACCGGGGAGCTGTTTTTT.

The chain has TRBV20-1 and TRBJ2-7; 10 bases map to TRBD2. Trimming took 3 bases from V and 6 from J; bases not matched to a gene: 8. This CDR3 comprises 14 residues. From germline, CDR1 is DFQATT and CDR2 SNEGSKA (reference sequence). CDR3 coding DNA: TGCAGTGCTAGCGAGACTAGCGGGTGGGTCGAGCAGTACTTC. It yields the protein CSASETSGWVEQYF.

This clonotype was seen at least ten times. J is TRBJ2-2 and V is TRBV7-9, with 7 bases that match TRBD1. This CDR3 is 15 amino acids long. V lost 5 bases, J lost 4 bases, and 7 bases stayed unmatched. Germline V gives CDR1 SEHNR, CDR2 FQNEAQ (reference sequence). The CDR3 DNA is TGTGCCAGCAGCCCCAGGGGGATGGTCACCGGGGAGCTGTTTTTT. It specifies CASSPRGMVTGELFF.

This clonotype was counted many times. This chain links TRBV7-3 with TRBJ2-6, with 11 positions matching TRBD1. The V segment lost 3 bases and the J segment 2 bases; nucleotides outside the gene matches: 6. Germline V lookup: CDR1 SGHTA, CDR2 FQGTGA. This CDR3 contains 18 residues. CDR3 in DNA: TGTGCCAGCAGCTTGGGAGGACAGGGGGCGACTGGGGCCAACGTCCTGACTTTC. Its protein is CASSLGGQGATGANVLTF.

The sample holds many counts of this clonotype. The chain couples TRBV6-1 to TRBJ1-1; D gene unclear. V lost 4 bases and J 1 base, leaving 10 bases between the germline ends. This CDR3 is 14 amino acids long. CDR1 is MNHNS and CDR2 is SASEGT in the germline V gene. Here the CDR3 DNA reads TGTGCCAGCAGTGCGTCGGGCGCGAACACTGAAGCTTTCTTT. As protein: CASSASGANTEAFF.

This rearrangement joins TRBV7-2 to TRBJ2-7, with TRBD2 matching 9 bases. CDR3 length: 14 residues. Per germline, CDR1 SGHTA and CDR2 FQGNSA. Germline trimming cut 4 bases from V and 7 bases from J; bases unmatched to any gene: 8. CDR3 sequence: CASSSRTSAPEQYF. CDR3 nucleotide sequence: TGTGCCAGCAGCTCCAGGACTAGCGCGCCTGAGCAGTACTTC.